This TCR beta chain was captured in a study of patients and donors after allogeneic stem cell transplantation. Each CDR3 protein gets one entry after TCRdb re-called the RT-PCR reads with MiXCR. The sample consists of about 19,000 distinct CDR3 sequences, 4.9% of them appearing once. Germline V gene data show CDR1 as MNHEY and CDR2 as SMNVEV (reference sequence). J lost 3 bases, V lost 2 bases, and 4 bases had no gene match. This CDR3 contains 15 residues. This clonotype was detected many times. This sequence joins TRBV27 and TRBJ2-1, with TRBD1 identical over 7 bases. Input material: blood, either unsorted or a sorted T cell fraction (not recorded which). The TCR sequence derives from a human donor who was either an allogeneic HSCT recipient or a stem cell or donor lymphocyte infusion donor (not recorded which). It is not recorded whose cells these are; they may come from a transplant donor. Written as DNA, the CDR3 is TGTGCCAGCAGTTTAGACAGGGCGATCTACAATGAGCAGTTCTTC. The encoded protein is CASSLDRAIYNEQFF.